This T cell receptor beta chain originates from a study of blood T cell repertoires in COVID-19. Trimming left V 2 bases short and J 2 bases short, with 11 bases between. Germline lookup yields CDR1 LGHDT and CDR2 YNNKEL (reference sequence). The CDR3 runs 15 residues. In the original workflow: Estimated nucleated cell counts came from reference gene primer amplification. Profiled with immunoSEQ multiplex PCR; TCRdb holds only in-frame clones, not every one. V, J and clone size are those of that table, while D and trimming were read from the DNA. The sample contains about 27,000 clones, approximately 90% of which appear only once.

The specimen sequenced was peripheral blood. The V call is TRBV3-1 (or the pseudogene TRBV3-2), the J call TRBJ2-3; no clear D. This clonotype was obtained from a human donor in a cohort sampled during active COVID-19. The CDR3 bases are TGTGCCAGCAGCCAAAGTTCCGACAACACAGATACGCAGTATTTT. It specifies CASSQSSDNTDTQYF.